The following is a T cell receptor (beta chain) sequence with its context. This record belongs to a study of ipilimumab plus nivolumab after autologous stem cell transplantation. The CDR3 totals 13 residues. Germline CDR1 reads SNHLY; CDR2 reads FYNNEI. Patients received nivolumab 3 mg/kg at weeks 1, 4, 7, 10, then fortnightly to week 26. Clones were read by immunoSEQ multiplex PCR, and TCRdb kept only the in-frame ones, dropping some. This sample carries 3,300 or so clones, around four fifths of them seen once, and the ten largest clones take about 10%. The source is a male donor with primary mediastinal lymphoma. Sequenced here: PBMCs, sampled in a trial of ipilimumab plus nivolumab as post-transplant consolidation. The V call is TRBV2, the J call TRBJ2-5, with D possibly matching TRBD1 (5 bases). CDR3 loop: CAYRPGLKETQYF. The CDR3 DNA follows: TGTGCTTATAGGCCAGGGTTAAAAGAGACCCAGTACTTC.